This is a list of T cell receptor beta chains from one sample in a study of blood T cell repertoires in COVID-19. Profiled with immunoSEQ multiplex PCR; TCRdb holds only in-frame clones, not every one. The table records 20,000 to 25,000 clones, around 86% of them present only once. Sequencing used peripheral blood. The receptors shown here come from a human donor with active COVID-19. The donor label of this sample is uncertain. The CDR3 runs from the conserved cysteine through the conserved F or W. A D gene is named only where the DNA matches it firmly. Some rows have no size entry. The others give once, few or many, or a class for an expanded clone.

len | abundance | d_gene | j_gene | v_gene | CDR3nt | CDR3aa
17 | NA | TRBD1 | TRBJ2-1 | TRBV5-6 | TGTGCCAGCAGCGACCCCCGTCGGACAGGGACCTACAATGAGCAGTTCTTC | CASSDPRRTGTYNEQFF
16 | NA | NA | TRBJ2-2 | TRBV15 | TGTGCCACCAGCAGAGGGGGGCTCCTTAGCACCGGGGAGCTGTTTTTT | CATSRGGLLSTGELFF
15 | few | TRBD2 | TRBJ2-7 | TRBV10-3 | TGTGCCATCAGCCGACTAGCGGAGGCGAACTACGAGCAGTACTTC | CAISRLAEANYEQYF
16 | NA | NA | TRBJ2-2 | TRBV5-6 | TGTGCCAGCAGCTCGTACAGGGAACAGAACACCGGGGAGCTGTTTTTT | CASSSYREQNTGELFF
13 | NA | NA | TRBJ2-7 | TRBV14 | TGTGCCAGCAGCCAAGACATCTTGGCCGAGCAGTACTTC | CASSQDILAEQYF
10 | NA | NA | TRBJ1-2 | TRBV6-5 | TGTGCCAGCAGGGAGGACGGCTACACCTTC | CASREDGYTF
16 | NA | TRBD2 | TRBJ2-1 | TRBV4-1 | TGCGCCAGCAGCCCTGGACTAGTCGGCAACTTCGGTGAGCAGTTCTTC | CASSPGLVGNFGEQFF
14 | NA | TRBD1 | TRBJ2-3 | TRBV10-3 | TGTGCCACGGGCGCTAGGACAGGGCTTAATACGCAGTATTTT | CATGARTGLNTQYF
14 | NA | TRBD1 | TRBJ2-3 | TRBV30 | TGTGCCTGGGGCAGGGGGCAAGGCACAGATACGCAGTATTTT | CAWGRGQGTDTQYF
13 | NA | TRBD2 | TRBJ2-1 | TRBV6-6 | TGTGCCAGCAGAGCGGGGGGGTACAATGAGCAGTTCTTC | CASRAGGYNEQFF
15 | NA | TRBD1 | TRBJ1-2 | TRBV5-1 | TGCGCCAGCAGCTTGGAGACAGGGGGCCTCTATGGCTACACCTTC | CASSLETGGLYGYTF
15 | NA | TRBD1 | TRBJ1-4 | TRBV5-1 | TGCGCCAGCAGCCCGGACAGGGGAACTAATGAAAAACTGTTTTTT | CASSPDRGTNEKLFF
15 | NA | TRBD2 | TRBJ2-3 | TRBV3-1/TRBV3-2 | TGTGCCAGCAGCCAAAGTAGTCTAGCGGGAGATACGCAGTATTTT | CASSQSSLAGDTQYF
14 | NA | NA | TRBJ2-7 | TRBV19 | TGTGCCAGTAGTATATCGCTAGCGAGTACGGAGCAGTACTTC | CASSISLASTEQYF
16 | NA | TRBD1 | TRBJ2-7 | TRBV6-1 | TGTGCCAGCAGTGCCGGGCCCGGGACAGCTACCTACGAGCAGTACTTC | CASSAGPGTATYEQYF
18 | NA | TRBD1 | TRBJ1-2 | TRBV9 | TGTGCCAGCAGCGCCCCCCGGGACAGGGTAAAAAATCCCTATGGCTACACCTTC | CASSAPRDRVKNPYGYTF
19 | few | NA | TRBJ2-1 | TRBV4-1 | TGCGCCAGCAGCCAAGATTTCGTGTTGCGGCGGAGCTCCTACAATGAGCAGTTCTTC | CASSQDFVLRRSSYNEQFF
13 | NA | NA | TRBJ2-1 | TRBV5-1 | TGCGCCAGCAGCTTGGGTGGAGGGGATGAGCAGTTCTTC | CASSLGGGDEQFF
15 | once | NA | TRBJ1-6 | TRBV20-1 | TGCAGTGCTAGTGTAGAGGGACACTATAATTCACCCCTCCACTTT | CSASVEGHYNSPLHF
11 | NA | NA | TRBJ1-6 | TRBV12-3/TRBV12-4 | TGTGCCAGCAGGCGTAATTCACCCCTCCACTTT | CASRRNSPLHF
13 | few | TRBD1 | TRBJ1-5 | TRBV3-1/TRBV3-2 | TGTGCCAGCAGTCTCGGACAGGGTCAGCCCCAGCATTTT | CASSLGQGQPQHF
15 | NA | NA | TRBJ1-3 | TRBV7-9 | TGTGCCAGCAGCTTAGCGGGGAGCTCTGGAAACACCATATATTTT | CASSLAGSSGNTIYF
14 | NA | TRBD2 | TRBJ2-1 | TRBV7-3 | TGTGCCAGCAGCTATAGCGGGGGTGGCAATGAGCAGTTCTTC | CASSYSGGGNEQFF
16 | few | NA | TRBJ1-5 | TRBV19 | TGTGCCAGTAGTCATCGACAGGCGCTTTGGAATCAGCCCCAGCATTTT | CASSHRQALWNQPQHF
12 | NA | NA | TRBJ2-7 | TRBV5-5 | TGCCGGGATGGCGGACGCTCCTACGAGCAGTACTTC | CRDGGRSYEQYF
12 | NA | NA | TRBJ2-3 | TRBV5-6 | TGTGCCAGCAGATTAAGGGGAGATACGCAGTATTTT | CASRLRGDTQYF
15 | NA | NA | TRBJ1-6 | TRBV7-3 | TGTGCCAGCAGTTTAAGAGAGAGGTATAATTCACCCCTCCACTTT | CASSLRERYNSPLHF
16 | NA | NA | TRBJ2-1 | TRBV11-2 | TGTGCCAGCAGCTTAGGCACGGGACTGATCAACAATGAGCAGTTCTTC | CASSLGTGLINNEQFF
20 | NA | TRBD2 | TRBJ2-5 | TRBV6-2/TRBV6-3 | TGTGCCAGCAGTTATCGTCCCCTGGGCCTTCTAGCGGAGCCCCAAGAGACCCAGTACTTC | CASSYRPLGLLAEPQETQYF
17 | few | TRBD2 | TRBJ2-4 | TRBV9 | TGTGCCAGCAGCGTAGGAACCGGGGCGGGAGGAGGGAACATTCAGTACTTC | CASSVGTGAGGGNIQYF
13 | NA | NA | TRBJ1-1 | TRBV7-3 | TGTGCCAGCAGCTTACGGTACAACACTGAAGCTTTCTTT | CASSLRYNTEAFF
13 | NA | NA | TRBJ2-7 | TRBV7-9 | TGTGCCAGCAGCCCATCGGGGGATTACGAGCAGTACTTC | CASSPSGDYEQYF
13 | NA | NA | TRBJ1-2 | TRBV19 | TGTGCCAGTAGTATTTTCGGTAACTATGGCTACACCTTC | CASSIFGNYGYTF
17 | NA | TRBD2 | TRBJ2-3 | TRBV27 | TGTGCCAGCAGTTTATATTGGCTAGCGGGGGGTCCGAGGACGCAGTATTTT | CASSLYWLAGGPRTQYF
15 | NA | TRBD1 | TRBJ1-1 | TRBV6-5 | TGTGCCAGCAGTTACGCCGGGACAGAGAACACTGAAGCTTTCTTT | CASSYAGTENTEAFF
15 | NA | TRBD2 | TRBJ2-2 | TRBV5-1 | TGCGCCAGCGGCCGGACTAGCGGGGACACCGGGGAGCTGTTTTTT | CASGRTSGDTGELFF
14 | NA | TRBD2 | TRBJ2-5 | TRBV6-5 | TGTGCCAGCAGCCAACGGGGACTAGCGGAGACCCAGTACTTC | CASSQRGLAETQYF
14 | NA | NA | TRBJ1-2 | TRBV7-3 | TGTGCCAGCAGCTTCGCGGCGGGAAACTATGGCTACACCTTC | CASSFAAGNYGYTF
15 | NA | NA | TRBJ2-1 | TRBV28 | TGTGCCAGCAGGGGGGGGCTAGCGAATTACAATGAGCAGTTCTTC | CASRGGLANYNEQFF
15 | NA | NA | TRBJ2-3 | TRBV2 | TGTGCGTCTCAGTGGAGGGCAGGGCGCACAGATACGCAGTATTTT | CASQWRAGRTDTQYF
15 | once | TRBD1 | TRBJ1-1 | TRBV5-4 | TGTGCCAGCAGCCCCAGGGGGTCTGGTCGCACTGAAGCTTTCTTT | CASSPRGSGRTEAFF
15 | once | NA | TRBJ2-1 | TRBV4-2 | TGTGCCAGCAGCCAAGATACAGGCCAGGGCACTGAGCAGTTCTTC | CASSQDTGQGTEQFF
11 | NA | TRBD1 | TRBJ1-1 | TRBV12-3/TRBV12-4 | TGTGCCAGCAGTTACGGGACAGGCCCTTTCTTT | CASSYGTGPFF
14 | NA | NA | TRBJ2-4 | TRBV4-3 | TGCGCCAGCAGCCAGGACAGAGCCAAAAACATTCAGTACTTC | CASSQDRAKNIQYF
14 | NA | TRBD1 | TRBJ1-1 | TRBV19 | TGTGCCAGTACCAGGACAGGGTGGAACACTGAAGCTTTCTTT | CASTRTGWNTEAFF
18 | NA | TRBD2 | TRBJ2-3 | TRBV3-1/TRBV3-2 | TGTGCCAGCAGCCAAGACGGCCTAGCGGGGGGGCGTGGAGATACGCAGTATTTT | CASSQDGLAGGRGDTQYF
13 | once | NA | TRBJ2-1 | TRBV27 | TGTGCCAGCACCCCCTCTGGGGCAAATGAGCAGTTCTTC | CASTPSGANEQFF
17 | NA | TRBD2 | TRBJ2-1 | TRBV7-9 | TGTGCCAGCAGCTCGGGGACTAGCGGTAGCTCCTACAATGAGCAGTTCTTC | CASSSGTSGSSYNEQFF
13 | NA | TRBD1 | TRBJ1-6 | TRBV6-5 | TGTGCCAGCGGGCGGGACAGATTGTCACCCCTCCACTTT | CASGRDRLSPLHF
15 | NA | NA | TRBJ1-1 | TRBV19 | TGTGCCAGTAGTATAACGGTTCTGGGCGACACTGAAGCTTTCTTT | CASSITVLGDTEAFF
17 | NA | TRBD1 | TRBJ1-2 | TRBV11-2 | TGTGCCAGCAGCTTAAGGAGGACAGGGGGCGCGATAGGGGGCTACACCTTC | CASSLRRTGGAIGGYTF
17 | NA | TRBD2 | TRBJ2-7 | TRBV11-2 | TGTGCCAGCAGCCTAACCCCAGGAGTAGCGGGGCTATACGAGCAGTACTTC | CASSLTPGVAGLYEQYF
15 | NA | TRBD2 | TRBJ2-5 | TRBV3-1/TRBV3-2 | TGTGCCAGCAGCCATCTAGCGGGGGGCCAAGAGACCCAGTACTTC | CASSHLAGGQETQYF
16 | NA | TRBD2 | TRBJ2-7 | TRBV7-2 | TGTGCCAGCAGCTTTGTGGGGGGAGGGATGTCCTACGAGCAGTACTTC | CASSFVGGGMSYEQYF